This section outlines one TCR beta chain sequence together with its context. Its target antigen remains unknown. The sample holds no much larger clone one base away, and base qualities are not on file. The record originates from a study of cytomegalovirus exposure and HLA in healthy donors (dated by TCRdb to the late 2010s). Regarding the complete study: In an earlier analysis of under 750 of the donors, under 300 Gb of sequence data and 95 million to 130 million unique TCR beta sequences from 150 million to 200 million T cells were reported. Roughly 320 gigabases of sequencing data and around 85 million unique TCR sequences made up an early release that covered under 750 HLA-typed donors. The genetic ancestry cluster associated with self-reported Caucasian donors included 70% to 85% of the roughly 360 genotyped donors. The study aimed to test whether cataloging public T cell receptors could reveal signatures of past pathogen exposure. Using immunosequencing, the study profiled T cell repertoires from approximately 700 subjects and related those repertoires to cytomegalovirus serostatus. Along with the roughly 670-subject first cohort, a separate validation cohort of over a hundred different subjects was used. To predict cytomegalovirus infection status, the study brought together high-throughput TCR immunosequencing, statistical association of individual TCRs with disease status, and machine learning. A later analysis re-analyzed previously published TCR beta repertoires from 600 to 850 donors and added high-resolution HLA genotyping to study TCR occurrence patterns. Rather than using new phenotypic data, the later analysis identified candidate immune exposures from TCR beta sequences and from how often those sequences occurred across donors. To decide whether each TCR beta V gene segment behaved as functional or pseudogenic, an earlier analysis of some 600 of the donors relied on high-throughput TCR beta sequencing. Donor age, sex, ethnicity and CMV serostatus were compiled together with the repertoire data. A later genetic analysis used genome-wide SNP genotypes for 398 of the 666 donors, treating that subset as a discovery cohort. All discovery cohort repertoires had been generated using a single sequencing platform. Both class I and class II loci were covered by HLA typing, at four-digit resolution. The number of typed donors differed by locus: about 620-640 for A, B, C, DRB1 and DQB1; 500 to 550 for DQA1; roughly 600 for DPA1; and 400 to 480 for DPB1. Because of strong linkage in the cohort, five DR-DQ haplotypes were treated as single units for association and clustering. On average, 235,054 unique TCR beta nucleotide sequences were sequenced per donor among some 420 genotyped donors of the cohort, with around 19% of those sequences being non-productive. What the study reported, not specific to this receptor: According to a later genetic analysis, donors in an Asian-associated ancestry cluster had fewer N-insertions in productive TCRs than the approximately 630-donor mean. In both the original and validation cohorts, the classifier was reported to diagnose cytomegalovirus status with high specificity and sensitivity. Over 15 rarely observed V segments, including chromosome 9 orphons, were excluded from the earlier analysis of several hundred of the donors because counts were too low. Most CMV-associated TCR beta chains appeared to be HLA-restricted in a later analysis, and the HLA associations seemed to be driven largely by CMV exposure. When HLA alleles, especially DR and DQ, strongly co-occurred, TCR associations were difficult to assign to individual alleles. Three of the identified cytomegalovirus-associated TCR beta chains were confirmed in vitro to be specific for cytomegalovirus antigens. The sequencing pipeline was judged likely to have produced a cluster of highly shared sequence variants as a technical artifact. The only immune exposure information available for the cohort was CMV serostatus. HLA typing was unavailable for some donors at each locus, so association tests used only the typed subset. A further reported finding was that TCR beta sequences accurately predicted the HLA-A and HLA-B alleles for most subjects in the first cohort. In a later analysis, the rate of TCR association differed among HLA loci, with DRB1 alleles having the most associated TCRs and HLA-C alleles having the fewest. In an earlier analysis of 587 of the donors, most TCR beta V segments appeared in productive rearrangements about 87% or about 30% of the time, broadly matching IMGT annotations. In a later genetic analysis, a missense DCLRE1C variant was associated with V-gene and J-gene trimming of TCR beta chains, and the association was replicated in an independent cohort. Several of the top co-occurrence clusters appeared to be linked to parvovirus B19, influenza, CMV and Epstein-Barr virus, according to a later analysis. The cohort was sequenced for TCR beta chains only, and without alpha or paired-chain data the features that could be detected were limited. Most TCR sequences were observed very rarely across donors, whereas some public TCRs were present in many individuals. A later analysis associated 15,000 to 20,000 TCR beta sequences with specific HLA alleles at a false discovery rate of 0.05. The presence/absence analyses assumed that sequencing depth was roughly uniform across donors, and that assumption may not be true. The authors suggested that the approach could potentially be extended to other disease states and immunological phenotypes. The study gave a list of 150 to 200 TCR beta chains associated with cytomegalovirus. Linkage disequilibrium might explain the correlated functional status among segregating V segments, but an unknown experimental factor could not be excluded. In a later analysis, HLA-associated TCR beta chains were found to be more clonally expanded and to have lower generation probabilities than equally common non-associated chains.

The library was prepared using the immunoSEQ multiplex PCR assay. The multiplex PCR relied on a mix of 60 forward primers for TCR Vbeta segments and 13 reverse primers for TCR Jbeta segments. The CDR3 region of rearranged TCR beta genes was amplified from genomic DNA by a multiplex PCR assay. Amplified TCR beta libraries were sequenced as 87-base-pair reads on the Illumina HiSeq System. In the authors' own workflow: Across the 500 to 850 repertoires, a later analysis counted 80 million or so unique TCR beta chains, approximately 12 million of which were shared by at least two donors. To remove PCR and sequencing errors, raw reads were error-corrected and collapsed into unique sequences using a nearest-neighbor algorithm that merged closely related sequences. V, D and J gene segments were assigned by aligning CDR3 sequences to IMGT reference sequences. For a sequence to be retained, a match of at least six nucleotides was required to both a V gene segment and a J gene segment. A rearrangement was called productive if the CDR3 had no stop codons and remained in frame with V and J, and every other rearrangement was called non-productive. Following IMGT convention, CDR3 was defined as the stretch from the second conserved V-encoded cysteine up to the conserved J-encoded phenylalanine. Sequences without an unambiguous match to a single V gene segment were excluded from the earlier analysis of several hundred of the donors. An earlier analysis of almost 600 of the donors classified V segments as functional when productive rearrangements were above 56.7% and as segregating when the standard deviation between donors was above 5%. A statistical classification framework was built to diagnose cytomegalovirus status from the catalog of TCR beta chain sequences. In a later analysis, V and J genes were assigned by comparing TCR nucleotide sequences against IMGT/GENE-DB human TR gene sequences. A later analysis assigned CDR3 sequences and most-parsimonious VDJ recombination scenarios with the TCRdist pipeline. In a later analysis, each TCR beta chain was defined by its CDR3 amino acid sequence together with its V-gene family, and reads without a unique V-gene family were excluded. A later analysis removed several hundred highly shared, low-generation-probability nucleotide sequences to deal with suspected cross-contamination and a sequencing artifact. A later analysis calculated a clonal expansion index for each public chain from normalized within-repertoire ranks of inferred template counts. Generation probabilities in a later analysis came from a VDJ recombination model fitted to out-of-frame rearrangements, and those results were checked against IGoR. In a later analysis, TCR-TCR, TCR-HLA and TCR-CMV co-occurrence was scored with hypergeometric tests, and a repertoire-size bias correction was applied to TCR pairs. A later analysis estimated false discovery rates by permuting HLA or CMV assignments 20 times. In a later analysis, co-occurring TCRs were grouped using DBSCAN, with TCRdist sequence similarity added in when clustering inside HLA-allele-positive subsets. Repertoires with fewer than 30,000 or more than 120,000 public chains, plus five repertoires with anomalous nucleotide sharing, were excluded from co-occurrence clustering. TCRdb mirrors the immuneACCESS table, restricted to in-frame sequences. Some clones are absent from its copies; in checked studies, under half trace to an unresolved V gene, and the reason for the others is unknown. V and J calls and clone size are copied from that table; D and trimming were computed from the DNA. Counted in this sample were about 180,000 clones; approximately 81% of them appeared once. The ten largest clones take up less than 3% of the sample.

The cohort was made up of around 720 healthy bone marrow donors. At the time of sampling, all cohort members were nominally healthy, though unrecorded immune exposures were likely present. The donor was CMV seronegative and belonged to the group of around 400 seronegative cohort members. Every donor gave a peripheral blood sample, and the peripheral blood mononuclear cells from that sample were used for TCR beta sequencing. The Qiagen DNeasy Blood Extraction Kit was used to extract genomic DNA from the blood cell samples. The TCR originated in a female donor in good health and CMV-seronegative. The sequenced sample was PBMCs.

The CDR3 sequence is CASTLSYEQYF. Here is the DNA: TGTGCCAGCACCCTATCTTACGAGCAGTACTTC. Recombination connected TRBV21-1 to TRBJ2-7; the table's D call, TRBD2, has no DNA check behind it. TRBV21-1 is termed a pseudogene. The CDR3 spans 11 residues, from the cysteine through the phenylalanine. CDR3 DNA is the only sequence kept; it has 33 bases, read in frame from the first base.